Following are 29 T cell receptor beta chains from one sample sequenced in a study of shared clonotypes between healthy human individuals. Some clones are missing from TCRdb's copy, which holds only in-frame ones; the method was immunoSEQ multiplex PCR. The sample consists of roughly 2.4 million clones, around 95% of them appearing once. The sample taken for sequencing was naive CD4+ T cells sorted from blood. Subset: CD45RA+ positively selected. These receptors all come from a man aged 18 to 29 in good health.

V gene TRBV6-5 combines with J gene TRBJ1-5; no clear D gene. Germline V gene data show CDR1 as MNHEY and CDR2 as SVGAGI. Trimming pared 3 bases from V and 1 base from J, leaving 4 bases between. The CDR3 has 13 residues. CDR3: CASSYHSNQPQHF. For the CDR3, the DNA is TGTGCCAGCAGTTATCACAGCAATCAGCCCCAGCATTTT.

Note on this clone: The sample contains more than one DNA sequence encoding this CDR3. V and J are TRBV20-1 and TRBJ2-5; D gene unclear. This CDR3 spans 10 amino acids. The germline V gene has CDR1 DFQATT and CDR2 SNEGSKA (reference sequence). Trimming took 7 bases from V and 1 from J, leaving 4 bases between them. Written as DNA, the CDR3 is TGCAGTGGAGGCCAAGAGACCCAGTACTTC. It yields the protein CSGGQETQYF.

The gene calls are TRBV14 and TRBJ2-2; D is possibly TRBD1 (6 bases). CDR3 size: 13 residues. Germline lookup yields CDR1 SGHDN and CDR2 FVKESK. Trimming stripped 7 bases from V and 4 bases from J, with 10 bases between. CDR3 DNA: TGTGCCAGCACCCAGGGGACCACCGGGGAGCTGTTTTTT. Translating it yields CASTQGTTGELFF.

The chain couples TRBV6-5 to TRBJ1-5, with TRBD1 as a possible D gene (6 bases). This CDR3 comprises 13 residues. Germline CDR1 and CDR2: MNHEY and SVGAGI. V was pared by 5 bases and J by 6 bases, with 11 bases between. CDR3 sequence reads: CASSNTGTQPQHF. As DNA, the CDR3 is TGTGCCAGCAGTAATACAGGGACTCAGCCCCAGCATTTT.

This chain uses TRBV19 with TRBJ1-5; a possible D gene is TRBD1 (5 bases). There are 15 residues in the CDR3. V dropped 5 bases and J dropped 1 base, with 12 bases sitting between them. CDR1 is LNHDA and CDR2 is SQIVND in the germline V gene (reference sequence). The CDR3 reads CASSAGTESNQPQHF. For the CDR3, the DNA is TGTGCCAGTAGTGCGGGGACGGAAAGCAATCAGCCCCAGCATTTT.

The chain combines TRBV28 with TRBJ1-1; D unclear. V lost 5 bases and J lost 7, with 8 bases in between. In germline, CDR1 is MDHEN, CDR2 SYDVKM. CDR3 length: 11 amino acids. The chain's CDR3 is CASSRLSEAFF. The CDR3, as DNA: TGTGCCAGCAGTCGCCTAAGTGAAGCTTTCTTT. The variable domain in full, with the rest retrieved from reference TRBV28 and TRBJ1-1, is DVKVTQSSRYLVKRTGEKVFLECVQDMDHENMFWYRQDPGLGLRLIYFSYDVKMKEKGDIPEGYSVSREKKERFSLILESASTNQTSMYLCASSRLSEAFFGQGTRLTVV.

The rearrangement joins TRBV6-5 to TRBJ1-2; D not resolved. Per germline, CDR1 MNHEY and CDR2 SVGAGI. The CDR3 runs 13 residues. Trimming shortened V by 3 bases and J by 4 bases, and 9 bases separated the two germline ends. CDR3: CASSYSVLYGYTF. CDR3 bases: TGTGCCAGCAGTTATTCGGTACTCTATGGCTACACCTTC.

The V call is TRBV27, the J call TRBJ1-5, with no clear D. Germline assignment: CDR1 MNHEY and CDR2 SMNVEV (reference sequence). This CDR3 has 15 residues. The V end lost 4 bases, the J end lost 3 bases, and 13 bases lay between the germline ends. The CDR3, as DNA: TGTGCCAGCAGTTCCTCCCACAGCCTCAATCAGCCCCAGCATTTT. Its translation: CASSSSHSLNQPQHF.

The chain links TRBV10-1 to TRBJ2-3; the match to TRBD1 covers 7 bases. V gave up 9 bases and J gave up 2 bases; unmatched junction bases: 14. The CDR3 covers 16 residues. Germline CDR1 reads WNHNN; CDR2 reads SYGVQD (reference sequence). As DNA, the CDR3 is TGCGCCAGGATGACCGCGAGGGGGCGGAACACAGATACGCAGTATTTT. Protein sequence: CARMTARGRNTDTQYF.

This sequence joins TRBV5-1 and TRBJ2-7, with D hard to call. V was shortened by 5 bases and J by 0 bases, with 15 bases between the two germline ends. The CDR3 sequence is 15 residues long. The germline gives CDR1 SGHRS, CDR2 YFSETQ. CDR3 amino acids: CASRQDPSSSYEQYF. The CDR3 coding sequence is TGCGCCAGCAGGCAGGATCCCTCGAGCTCCTACGAGCAGTACTTC.

The chain uses TRBV2 and TRBJ2-7; no definite D call. In germline, CDR1 is SNHLY, CDR2 FYNNEI. V was clipped by 5 bases and J by 6 bases, with 8 bases between them. This CDR3 has 11 residues. CDR3 sequence reads: CASSTVSEQYF. The CDR3 DNA is TGTGCCAGCAGTACTGTATCCGAGCAGTACTTC.

This clone was counted once. The V call is TRBV11-2, the J call TRBJ2-3; 8 bases fit TRBD2. Trimming took 4 bases from V and 0 from J; bases not matched to a gene: 9. This CDR3 has 17 amino acids. From germline, CDR1 is SGHAT and CDR2 FQNNGV. The CDR3 protein is CASSSMTSARSTDTQYF. The CDR3, as DNA: TGTGCCAGCAGCTCAATGACTAGCGCGCGAAGCACAGATACGCAGTATTTT.

This clone is a singleton in its sample. The CDR3 is CASSAPSGAYNEQFF. Written as DNA, the CDR3 is TGTGCCAGCAGCGCACCTAGCGGGGCCTACAATGAGCAGTTCTTC. The chain combines TRBV11-2 with TRBJ2-1, with TRBD2 identical over 9 bases. Germline lookup yields CDR1 SGHAT and CDR2 FQNNGV. The CDR3 covers 15 residues. V dropped 5 bases and J dropped 2; count of bases not matched to a gene: 4.

The chain uses TRBV7-2 and TRBJ2-1, with D possibly TRBD2 on 6 matching bases. Trimming took 2 bases from V and 0 from J, leaving 11 bases between them. Looked up from germline, CDR1 is SGHTA and CDR2 is FQGNSA. CDR3 size: 16 residues. This CDR3 reads CASSLSGGVSYNEQFF. The CDR3 DNA reads as TGTGCCAGCAGCTTATCCGGGGGAGTCTCCTACAATGAGCAGTTCTTC.

Note on this clone: The junction and the germline gene differ at one end; a read error may be behind it. The J gene is TRBJ2-2, the V gene TRBV7-7; TRBD1 aligns across 9 bases. The germline V gene has CDR1 SSHAT and CDR2 FNYEAQ (reference sequence). CDR3 length: 15 amino acids. CDR3 sequence: CASSYGTGFTGELFF. Written as DNA, the CDR3 is TGTGCTAGCAGCTACGGGACAGGGTTTACCGGGGAGCTGTTTTTT.

The chain recombines TRBV7-9 with TRBJ2-3; D is unclear. Germline V gene lookup returns CDR1 SEHNR and CDR2 FQNEAQ (reference sequence). Trimming removed 10 bases at V and 1 base at J, with 12 bases between. This CDR3 spans 13 amino acids. CDR3 sequence (DNA): TGTGCCACAAAACCTCAGGGCACAGATACGCAGTATTTT. It codes for CATKPQGTDTQYF.

The CDR3 region has the DNA TGTGCCAGCAGCCTTTCCGACAAGGCTGGCGAGCAGTACTTC. Translation gives CASSLSDKAGEQYF. The chain recombines TRBV7-2 with TRBJ2-7; D not resolved. Trimming left V 5 bases short and J 6 bases short, with 17 bases between. This CDR3 is built from 14 residues. CDR1 and CDR2 from the germline V gene are SGHTA and FQGNSA.

The chain combines TRBV10-1 with TRBJ1-2, with D tentatively TRBD1 (6 bases). V shed 6 bases and J shed 3 bases, with 11 bases lying between them. This CDR3 contains 13 residues. Germline V CDR1 and CDR2: WNHNN, SYGVQD (reference sequence). The DNA of the CDR3 is TGCGCCAGCAGCCGGGGGCTAGACTATGGCTACACCTTC. This translates into CASSRGLDYGYTF.

Comments on this clone: At the DNA level, this CDR3 is encoded by other sequences in the same sample as well. V and J are TRBV30 and TRBJ1-4; D unresolved. Trimming took 2 bases from V and 6 from J, leaving 4 bases between them. The CDR3 totals 11 residues. Looked up from germline, CDR1 is GTSNPN and CDR2 is SVGIG (reference sequence). CDR3 in DNA: TGTGCCTGGAGTCTGGATGAAAAACTGTTTTTT. It is translated as CAWSLDEKLFF.

The genes are TRBV10-3 and TRBJ1-5, with 7 positions matching TRBD1. The germline V gene encodes CDR1 ENHRY and CDR2 SYGVKD. J lost 5 bases, V lost 6 bases, and 4 bases had no gene match. The length of the CDR3 is 13 residues. CDR3 coding DNA: TGTGCCATCAGCGGACAGGTTGATCAGCCCCAGCATTTT. Translating gives CAISGQVDQPQHF.

The genes are TRBV6-5 and TRBJ1-1, with no clear D. Trimming cost V 4 bases and J 3 bases, with 9 bases left between them. CDR1 and CDR2 (germline): MNHEY, SVGAGI. The CDR3 has 13 amino acids. The CDR3 is CASSLTEYTEAFF. Here the CDR3 DNA reads TGTGCCAGCAGTTTAACGGAATACACTGAAGCTTTCTTT.

This chain connects TRBV7-2 to TRBJ1-2; perhaps TRBD1 as D (6 bases). Trimming took off 5 bases at V and 0 bases at J, with 16 bases between the two ends. Looked up from germline, CDR1 is SGHTA and CDR2 is FQGNSA. The CDR3 contains 16 residues. CDR3 amino acids: CASSTTGLNTNYGYTF. The CDR3 coding sequence is TGTGCCAGCAGCACAACAGGGTTAAATACTAACTATGGCTACACCTTC.

The chain uses TRBV6-1 and TRBJ1-3; D uncertain. CDR3 size: 13 residues. V was trimmed by 5 bases and J by 2 bases, leaving 7 bases between them. The germline V gene has CDR1 MNHNS and CDR2 SASEGT. Here the CDR3 DNA reads TGTGCCAGCAGTCAGAGGACTGGAAACACCATATATTTT. Its protein product is CASSQRTGNTIYF.

This rearrangement joins TRBV5-1 to TRBJ1-6; 7 nucleotides line up with TRBD1. There are 15 residues in the CDR3. Germline CDR1 SGHRS, CDR2 YFSETQ. The V segment lost 4 bases and the J segment 6 bases; nucleotides outside the gene matches: 7. Here the CDR3 DNA reads TGCGCCAGCAGCGGTGGGGGACAGCTTAATTCACCCCTCCACTTT. Amino acid sequence: CASSGGGQLNSPLHF.

The gene calls are TRBV27 and TRBJ1-1; maybe TRBD1 (5 bases). Deletions cut 3 bases from V and 1 base from J, with 12 bases between. This CDR3 is built from 15 residues. Per germline, CDR1 MNHEY and CDR2 SMNVEV (reference sequence). The CDR3 DNA reads as TGTGCCAGCAGTTTTGGACAAATAAAGAACACTGAAGCTTTCTTT. Protein sequence: CASSFGQIKNTEAFF.

The chain uses TRBV7-9 and TRBJ2-7; perhaps TRBD1 as D (6 bases). In germline, CDR1 is SEHNR, CDR2 FQNEAQ (reference sequence). The CDR3 is made up of 16 amino acids. Deletions cut 0 bases from V and 2 bases from J, with 14 bases between. DNA of the CDR3: TGTGCCAGCAGCTTAGCTTGGGACATAGGGGCCTACGAGCAGTACTTC. Protein sequence: CASSLAWDIGAYEQYF. The full variable domain, its missing parts supplied by reference TRBV7-9 and TRBJ2-7, is DTGVSQNPRHKITKRGQNVTFRCDPISEHNRLYWYRQTLGQGPEFLTYFQNEAQLEKSRLLSDRFSAERPKGSFSTLEIQRTEQGDSAMYLCASSLAWDIGAYEQYFGPGTRLTVT.

The genes are TRBV6-1 and TRBJ1-4; D possibly corresponds to TRBD1 (6 bases). The CDR3 length is 14 residues. Germline CDR1 MNHNS, CDR2 SASEGT. Trimming took off 6 bases at V and 5 bases at J, with 13 bases between the two ends. CDR3 nucleotides: TGTGCCAGCAGACAGGGTGGCCTAAATGAAAAACTGTTTTTT. Translated: CASRQGGLNEKLFF.

In this sample, this clone turned up a few times. The sample contains more than one DNA sequence encoding this CDR3. J is TRBJ1-2 and V is TRBV7-2; 8 bases are a match to TRBD1. Germline V gene data show CDR1 as SGHTA and CDR2 as FQGNSA. V lost 4 bases, J lost 5 bases, and 3 bases stayed unmatched. This CDR3 comprises 13 residues. The CDR3 sequence is CASSSGQGYGYTF. The CDR3 bases are TGTGCCAGCAGCTCCGGACAGGGTTATGGCTACACCTTC.

This chain uses TRBV5-6 with TRBJ1-6, with 8 bases identical to TRBD1. Germline trimming cut 7 bases from V and 4 bases from J; bases unmatched to any gene: 4. CDR1 and CDR2 from the germline V gene are SGHDT and YYEEEE. The CDR3 is 14 amino acids. In DNA form, the CDR3 reads TGTGCCAGCGGACAGGGACCTTATAATTCACCCCTCCACTTT. Translation: CASGQGPYNSPLHF.